This entry concerns a single TCR beta chain. Its antigen is not yet known. Base qualities are missing; no much larger clone stands one base away. This entry belongs to a study of blood T cell repertoires in COVID-19 (dated by TCRdb to the early 2020s). The study in broad terms: Collaborator samples came from the United States, Italy and Spain and covered acute and convalescent phases of COVID-19. HLA class I and class II types, where available, came from metadata supplied by the sample provider rather than from assay-based typing. Subjects who had been exposed to COVID-19, were actively infected with it, or had recovered from it provided the deeply sampled blood TCRbeta repertoires that made up the dataset. The samples were drawn from two sources: the first 160 participants of the ongoing ImmuneRACE study, and approximately 1,300 subjects contributed by 6 global collaborators. A de-identified subject ID, COVID-19 status, age in years and sex were almost always included in the sample metadata. The repertoires were released in a freely available public database intended as a resource for research on the immune response to SARS-CoV-2. The prospective study material was composed of cDNA or gDNA derived from T cells, B-cell-depleted T cells, or PBMCs.

Results the study describes overall, beyond this receptor: Clinical and demographic metadata were provided uncurated, with the amount varying by source and participant.

V gives up 0 bases and J gives up 4 bases, and the segment between their germline ends measures 12 bases. The CDR3 measures 15 amino acids from cysteine to phenylalanine. CDR3 DNA is the only sequence kept; it has 45 bases, read in frame from the first base. Via the germline V gene, CDR1 is WSHSY and CDR2 SAAADI. TCRbeta CDR3 regions were amplified from genomic DNA by means of the immunoSEQ Assay, a bias-controlled multiplex PCR. Turning to the authors' computational methods: Within the assay, amplification of reference gene primers was used to estimate how many nucleated cells each sample contained. Sequence reads were collapsed and filtered to measure the absolute abundance of every unique TCRbeta CDR3 rearrangement. For each sample, productive Simpson clonality was calculated by taking the square root of Simpson's diversity index across productive rearrangements. This immuneACCESS table, as held by TCRdb, lists in-frame sequences with V and J called but not all clones. Of the missing ones, under half trace to an unresolved V gene in checked studies; the others have no known cause. D and trimming were read from the DNA, whereas the V and J calls and clone size are those reported in that table. Recorded for this sample are under 200,000 clones; roughly 87% of them occurred a single time. 7.8% of the sample is taken by the ten largest.

One collaborating source in Seattle enrolled patients during active infection and followed them longitudinally through the course of disease. Each collaborating institution followed its own protocols to collect whole blood in K2EDTA tubes. For TCRbeta analysis, collaborators shipped samples as frozen whole blood, isolated PBMCs, or DNA extracted from either of those sample types. This TCR was sampled from an older woman with COVID-19, enrolled during active disease. The chain was built from TRBV10-2 and TRBJ1-2; TRBD1 is a possible D gene, resting on 6 matching bases. Specimen: peripheral blood. The DNA reads TGCGCCAGCAGTGAGTCCACAGGGAGTAGCTATGGCTACACCTTC. The resulting protein is CASSESTGSSYGYTF.